These T cell receptor beta chains were read from a single sample in a study of blood T cells in healthy people across ages. TCRdb ran MiXCR on the 5' RACE reads and lists one entry per CDR3 protein. This table holds about 1,600,000 distinct CDR3 sequences, about 40% found once. Sequencing used blood. Receptors were obtained from a woman in her late teens or twenties in good health. The CDR3 runs from the conserved cysteine through the conserved F or W. D genes are given only for firm matches. Clone size is shown for a subset of rows, as once, few, many or a class of expanded clone.

clone_size,j_call,d_call,v_call,cdr3_aa,cdr3_nt
-,TRBJ2-7,TRBD2,TRBV11-2,CASSLGPGLGSEQYF,TGTGCCAGCAGCTTAGGTCCGGGACTAGGCTCTGAGCAGTACTTC
once,TRBJ2-1,-,TRBV30,CAWRAREEQFF,TGTGCCTGGAGGGCTCGGGAAGAGCAGTTCTTC
-,TRBJ1-2,TRBD1,TRBV7-9,CASSAQGACGYTF,TGTGCCAGCAGCGCACAGGGGGCCTGTGGCTACACCTTC
-,TRBJ2-7,-,TRBV4-3,CASSQGAGGGTLDVGEQYF,TGCGCCAGCAGCCAGGGGGCCGGCGGGGGAACTCTGGATGTAGGCGAGCAGTACTTC
-,TRBJ2-7,-,TRBV2,CASSEGGAGTFHEQYF,TGTGCCAGCAGTGAGGGGGGGGCAGGAACTTTCCACGAGCAGTACTTC
-,TRBJ2-1,-,TRBV7-2,CASSFDLSSYNEQFF,TGTGCCAGCAGCTTCGACTTGAGCTCCTACAATGAGCAGTTCTTC
few,TRBJ2-7,-,TRBV20-1,CSARPLLYEQYF,TGCAGTGCCAGGCCCCTGCTTTACGAGCAGTACTTC
-,TRBJ1-4,TRBD1,TRBV5-1,CASSLQGASNEKLFF,TGCGCCAGCAGCTTGCAGGGGGCTTCTAATGAAAAACTGTTTTTT
-,TRBJ2-2,TRBD2,TRBV5-1,CASSKLAGNTGELFF,TGCGCCAGCAGTAAACTAGCGGGTAACACCGGGGAGCTGTTTTTT
-,TRBJ2-1,-,TRBV12-3/TRBV12-4,CASSFLGLAYEQFF,TGTGCCAGCAGTTTTCTCGGGTTAGCCTATGAGCAGTTCTTC
-,TRBJ2-3,TRBD2,TRBV9,CASSVTSGGASTDTQYF,TGTGCCAGCAGCGTCACTAGCGGGGGGGCAAGCACAGATACGCAGTATTTT
-,TRBJ2-7,-,TRBV14,CASSQTDSIYEQYF,TGTGCCAGCAGCCAAACAGACAGTATATACGAGCAGTACTTC
few,TRBJ1-2,-,TRBV30,CAWSQAGHGYTF,TGTGCCTGGAGCCAGGCTGGCCATGGCTACACCTTC
-,TRBJ1-6,-,TRBV6-1,CATEERENSPLHF,TGTGCCACCGAGGAACGTGAAAATTCGCCCCTCCACTTT
-,TRBJ1-2,-,TRBV7-8,CASSLGVNLGGSNYGYTF,TGTGCCAGCAGCTTAGGTGTTAATTTGGGCGGGAGTAACTATGGCTACACCTTC
many,TRBJ2-1,TRBD1,TRBV5-5,CASSKGQGSYNEQFF,TGTGCCAGCAGTAAAGGACAGGGCTCCTACAATGAGCAGTTCTTC
-,TRBJ2-1,TRBD2,TRBV3-1,CASSQDLTSGSYEQFF,TGTGCCAGCAGCCAAGATCTCACTAGCGGGAGCTATGAGCAGTTCTTC
-,TRBJ2-1,-,TRBV28,CASSLFTGYFHETQFF,TGTGCCAGCAGTTTATTCACAGGCTATTTCCACGAGACCCAGTTCTTC
-,TRBJ2-2,-,TRBV21-1,CASHRTHANTGELFF,TGTGCCAGCCACCGGACACACGCGAACACCGGGGAGCTGTTTTTT
-,TRBJ1-5,-,TRBV25-1,CAGRGAGRRSNQPQHF,TGTGCCGGCAGAGGGGCAGGTCGACGTAGCAATCAGCCCCAGCATTTT
-,TRBJ2-1,TRBD2,TRBV19,CASSKKRESFWYNEQFF,TGTGCCAGTAGTAAAAAGCGGGAGAGTTTCTGGTACAATGAGCAGTTCTTC
-,TRBJ2-5,TRBD1,TRBV25-1,CASSEPDRETQYF,TGTGCCAGCAGTGAACCGGACAGGGAGACCCAGTACTTC
few,TRBJ1-4,-,TRBV20-1,CSARDRGRAGEKLFF,TGCAGTGCTAGAGATCGGGGCAGGGCCGGTGAAAAACTGTTTTTT
few,TRBJ1-2,-,TRBV10-2,CASGASNYGYTF,TGCGCCAGCGGGGCCTCTAACTATGGCTACACCTTC
-,TRBJ2-1,TRBD2,TRBV20-1,CSASDGLAAYNEQFF,TGCAGTGCTAGCGACGGGCTAGCGGCCTACAATGAGCAGTTCTTC
-,TRBJ1-2,TRBD1,TRBV6-6,CASSLAPGQGRGYTF,TGTGCCAGCAGCCTCGCCCCGGGACAGGGTCGGGGCTACACCTTC
-,TRBJ2-7,-,TRBV7-9,CASSLGGGTGEQYF,TGTGCCAGCAGCTTAGGAGGGGGGACTGGGGAGCAGTACTTC
-,TRBJ2-1,TRBD2,TRBV4-2,CASSLRSGGLYNEQFF,TGTGCCAGCAGCCTACGTAGCGGGGGGCTCTACAATGAGCAGTTCTTC
few,TRBJ1-2,-,TRBV5-1,CASSLSPLGAGNYGYTF,TGCGCCAGCAGCTTGTCCCCGCTTGGTGCAGGAAACTATGGCTACACCTTC
many,TRBJ2-7,-,TRBV4-1,CASSQGSKGIPYEQYF,TGCGCCAGCAGCCAAGGTTCGAAGGGGATCCCCTACGAGCAGTACTTC
few,TRBJ2-3,TRBD1,TRBV30,CAWGETGTQYF,TGTGCCTGGGGAGAGACAGGGACGCAGTATTTT
once,TRBJ1-1,-,TRBV14,CASSAGQTIEAFF,TGTGCCAGCAGCGCCGGGCAAACCATTGAAGCTTTCTTT
-,TRBJ2-5,-,TRBV11-2,CASSFWRDSQETQYF,TGTGCCAGCAGCTTCTGGCGGGATTCCCAAGAGACCCAGTACTTC
-,TRBJ1-1,-,TRBV6-2/TRBV6-3,CAAQGHTEAFF,TGTGCCGCACAGGGACACACTGAAGCTTTCTTT
-,TRBJ2-1,TRBD2,TRBV9,CASSVGSSGSYNEQFF,TGTGCCAGCAGCGTAGGGTCTAGCGGATCCTACAATGAGCAGTTCTTC
few,TRBJ2-1,-,TRBV14,CASSIPFKSYNEQFF,TGTGCCAGCAGCATTCCATTTAAGTCCTACAATGAGCAGTTCTTC
few,TRBJ2-7,TRBD1,TRBV5-6,CASRLEIRGPSEQYF,TGTGCCAGCAGATTAGAGATCAGGGGGCCTTCCGAGCAGTACTTC
few,TRBJ2-1,TRBD2,TRBV12-3/TRBV12-4,CASSLTSGFPNEQFF,TGTGCCAGCAGTCTCACTAGCGGGTTTCCCAATGAGCAGTTCTTC
-,TRBJ2-5,TRBD2,TRBV5-1,CASSLEAATSGDGQYF,TGCGCCAGCAGCTTGGAAGCAGCGACTAGCGGAGATGGACAGTACTTC
-,TRBJ1-2,TRBD1,TRBV3-1,CASSQEQGGNNYGYTF,TGTGCCAGCAGCCAAGAACAGGGGGGAAATAACTATGGCTACACCTTC
many,TRBJ2-1,-,TRBV29-1,CSAQGTGHGLNEQFF,TGCAGCGCCCAGGGGACGGGCCATGGGCTCAATGAGCAGTTCTTC
-,TRBJ1-5,TRBD1,TRBV6-6,CASKIKGAYSNQPQHF,TGTGCCAGCAAGATTAAGGGGGCTTATAGCAATCAGCCCCAGCATTTT
few,TRBJ2-1,TRBD1,TRBV4-1,CASSQHRDRGYNEQFF,TGCGCCAGCAGCCAACACCGGGACAGGGGCTACAATGAGCAGTTCTTC
few,TRBJ1-2,-,TRBV4-1,CASSQDNREWNGYTF,TGCGCCAGCAGCCAAGATAACAGGGAGTGGAACGGCTACACCTTC
-,TRBJ2-3,-,TRBV11-2,CASSLRASVTDTQYF,TGTGCCAGCAGCCTTCGGGCGAGTGTGACAGATACGCAGTATTTT
-,TRBJ2-5,-,TRBV7-8,CASSFFDRSLGEQYF,TGTGCCAGCAGCTTCTTCGACAGGAGCCTAGGGGAGCAGTACTTC
few,TRBJ2-7,TRBD2,TRBV4-2,CASSQGASTSGSTYEQYF,TGTGCCAGCAGCCAAGGGGCCTCGACTAGCGGTTCCACCTACGAGCAGTACTTC
few,TRBJ1-4,-,TRBV5-1,CASSTEGQIDEKLFF,TGCGCCAGCAGCACTGAGGGACAAATAGATGAAAAACTGTTTTTT